This T cell receptor beta chain comes out of a study of T cell repertoires in cytomegalovirus infection. Study overall: Alongside well-studied HLA-B-restricted CMV epitopes, recently identified HLA-C-restricted CMV epitopes were also used. From public TCR beta signatures came an indication of both CMV infection and matching HLA type.

TCRdb re-called the reads with MiXCR, one entry per CDR3 protein. The repertoire holds around 340,000 distinct CDR3 sequences, with 25% to 35% as singletons. The CDR3 has 13 amino acids. Germline lookup yields CDR1 LNHDA and CDR2 SQIVND (reference sequence). The V end was cut by 11 bases, the J end by 8 bases, with 18 bases between. This clonotype was detected only a few times. Antigen specificity is unknown. This receptor was obtained from a human donor in good health (CMV status not recorded). Some clones in this sample may be carry-over from other donors' samples. The material was cultured PBMCs, obtained from culture after CMV antigen stimulation. This chain joins TRBV19 and TRBJ1-4, with D unclear. The CDR3 is CASSDFRGEKLFF. The CDR3 nucleotides read TGTGCCTCCTCAGACTTCCGAGGGGAAAAACTGTTTTTT. The full variable domain, rest sourced from reference TRBV19 and TRBJ1-4, is DGGITQSPKYLFRKEGQNVTLSCEQNLNHDAMYWYRQDPGQGLRLIYYSQIVNDFQKGDIAEGYSVSREKKESFPLTVTSAQKNPTAFYLCASSDFRGEKLFFGSGTQLSVL.